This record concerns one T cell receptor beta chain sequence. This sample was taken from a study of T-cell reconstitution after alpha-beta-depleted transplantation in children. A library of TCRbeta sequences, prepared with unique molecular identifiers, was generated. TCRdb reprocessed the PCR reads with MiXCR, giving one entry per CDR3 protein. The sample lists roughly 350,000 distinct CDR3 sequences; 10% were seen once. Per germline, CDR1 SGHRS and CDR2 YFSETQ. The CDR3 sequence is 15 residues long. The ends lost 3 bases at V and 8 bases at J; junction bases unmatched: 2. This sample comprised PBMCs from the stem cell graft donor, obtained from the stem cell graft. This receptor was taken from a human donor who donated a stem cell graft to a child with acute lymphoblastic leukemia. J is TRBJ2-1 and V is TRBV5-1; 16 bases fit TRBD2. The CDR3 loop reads CASSWGTSGRDEQFF. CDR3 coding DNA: TGCGCCAGCAGCTGGGGGACTAGCGGGAGGGATGAGCAGTTCTTC.